The T cell receptor beta chain described here comes from a study of blood T cell repertoires in COVID-19. As for the study in general: The cDNA or gDNA used as material had been derived from T cells, B-cell-depleted T cells, or PBMCs.

Measured with immunoSEQ multiplex PCR; TCRdb has only the in-frame clones, and not every one. The sample holds 150,000 to 250,000 clones, about 86% seen once. Those who participated ranged in age from about 18 to 89 years and resided in approximately 26 US areas. Categorization into cohorts depended on clinical history that participants reported. What the recovered Cohort 3 donors had was two negative PCRs, clearance, or symptom resolution. CDR1 and CDR2 (germline): MNHEY, SMNVEV (reference sequence). Unmatched junction bases numbered 7, after V lost 6 bases and J lost 6 bases. The CDR3 runs to 14 residues.

This chain links TRBV27 with TRBJ1-5, with 8 bases lining up with TRBD1. Source material: PBMCs or T cells enriched from blood (not recorded which). This receptor was obtained from a man aged 35 to 55 who had recovered from COVID-19. The CDR3 DNA follows: TGTGCCAGCAGAGACAGGGGTCGAGGTCAGCCCCAGCATTTT. This gives the protein CASRDRGRGQPQHF.